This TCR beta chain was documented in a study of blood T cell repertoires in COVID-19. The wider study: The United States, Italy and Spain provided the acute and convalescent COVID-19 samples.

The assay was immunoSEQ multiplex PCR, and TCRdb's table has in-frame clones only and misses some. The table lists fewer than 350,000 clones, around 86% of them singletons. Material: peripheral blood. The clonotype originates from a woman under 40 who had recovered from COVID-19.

CDR3 in amino acids: CASSDAGREAFF. The CDR3 DNA follows: TGTGCCAGCAGCGATGCAGGGAGGGAAGCTTTCTTT. The rearrangement joins TRBV5-4 to TRBJ1-1; D is possibly TRBD1 (5 bases). The CDR3 runs to 12 residues. V gave up 4 bases and J gave up 8 bases, with 12 bases separating them. Germline V gene sequence: CDR1 SGHNT, CDR2 YYREEE (reference sequence).